The subject of this entry is one T cell receptor (beta chain). Its antigen is as yet unknown. TCRdb recomputed calls from the 5' RACE reads with MiXCR, one row per CDR3 protein. The table records nearly 250,000 distinct CDR3 sequences, 15% of them present only once. The germline gives CDR1 DFQATT, CDR2 SNEGSKA (reference sequence). The CDR3 spans 11 residues. With 6 bases removed from V and 8 bases from J, the gap between germline ends came to 13 bases. This entry belongs to a study of T-cell memory formation after mild COVID-19. Study observations and caveats: Clones contracting across day 15 to 85 had a balanced CD4/CD8 profile; later expanding clones leaned CD4+.

The sample consisted of PBMCs or a T cell subset sorted from them (not recorded which). This TCR derives from an adult woman who had mild COVID-19 (a few samples of this study predate the infection). Cell type and time point are not known. The gene calls are TRBV20-1 and TRBJ1-2; D possibly corresponds to TRBD1 (6 bases). The CDR3 bases are TGCAGTGCCCCAGGGGTGAGCGGCTACACCTTC. This encodes CSAPGVSGYTF.